Each of the 15 T cell receptor beta chains below was sequenced from the same sample in a study of shared clonotypes between healthy human individuals. Only in-frame clones appear in the TCRdb table, and some are missing; sequencing was by immunoSEQ multiplex PCR. This sample yields 2,100,000 or so clones, of which almost 96% are seen a single time; roughly 0.13% belongs to the top ten. Sequenced material: naive CD4+ T cells sorted from blood. Subset indicated: CD45RA+ positively selected. The receptors come from a man aged 18-30 years in good health.

With respect to this clone: Other DNA sequences in the same sample also yield this CDR3. The CDR3 DNA reads as TGCGCCAGCAGCTCGACAGGGTATGAGCAGTACTTC. It specifies CASSSTGYEQYF. The chain recombines TRBV5-1 with TRBJ2-7, with TRBD1 matching over 7 bases. The CDR3 has 12 amino acids. Looked up from germline, CDR1 is SGHRS and CDR2 is YFSETQ. Germline trimming cut 3 bases from V and 7 bases from J; bases unmatched to any gene: 4.

The gene calls are TRBV19 and TRBJ1-2; D call uncertain. The CDR3 consists of 15 residues. With 6 bases removed from V and 4 bases from J, the gap between germline ends came to 18 bases. From germline, CDR1 is LNHDA and CDR2 SQIVND (reference sequence). CDR3 amino acids: CASSRLRSSTYGYTF. CDR3 DNA: TGTGCCAGTAGCCGACTGCGGTCATCGACCTATGGCTACACCTTC.

A word on this clone: An end of the junction differs from the germline gene, which may be a read error. The chain recombines TRBV19 with TRBJ2-3; D gene ambiguous. CDR3 size: 14 residues. Per germline, CDR1 LNHDA and CDR2 SQIVND (reference sequence). CDR3 sequence (DNA): TGTGCGAGTAGGGCACAGTTTAGCACAGATACGCAGTATTTT. It translates to CASRAQFSTDTQYF. Looking up the rest from reference TRBV19 and TRBJ2-3 gives the full variable domain: DGGITQSPKYLFRKEGQNVTLSCEQNLNHDAMYWYRQDPGQGLRLIYYSQIVNDFQKGDIAEGYSVSREKKESFPLTVTSAQKNPTAFYLCASRAQFSTDTQYFGPGTRLTVL.

This chain links TRBV9 with TRBJ2-2; D is possibly TRBD1 or TRBD2 (5 bases each). The V gene lost 4 bases and the J gene lost 6 bases, with 16 bases spanning the gap. This CDR3 has 15 amino acids. Germline values: CDR1 SGDLS, CDR2 YYNGEE. The CDR3 region is CASSPLWGSAGELFF. The CDR3 region has the DNA TGTGCCAGCAGCCCCCTATGGGGGAGCGCCGGGGAGCTGTTTTTT.

This chain links TRBV6-5 with TRBJ1-1; D gene uncertain. The germline V gene encodes CDR1 MNHEY and CDR2 SVGAGI. V lost 5 bases to trimming and J lost 3 bases, with 13 bases between them. CDR3 size: 14 residues. The DNA of the CDR3 is TGTGCCAGCAGTCTACAGCTCCCGTACACTGAAGCTTTCTTT. Residues: CASSLQLPYTEAFF.

This clone was detected once. The chain carries TRBV18 and TRBJ2-5; tentatively, D is TRBD2 (6 bases). The CDR3 sequence is 14 residues long. V gave up 3 bases and J gave up 1 base, with 9 bases separating them. In germline, CDR1 is KGHSH, CDR2 LQKENI. This chain's CDR3 is CASSPTAGQETQYF. For the CDR3, the DNA is TGTGCCAGCTCACCGACAGCGGGCCAAGAGACCCAGTACTTC.

The chain joins TRBV4-3 to TRBJ1-2, with D unclear. Trimming removed 0 bases at V and 8 bases at J, with 13 bases between. The V gene's germline CDR1 is LGHNA and CDR2 YSLEER. The length of the CDR3 is 14 residues. The CDR3 nucleotides are TGCGCCAGCAGCCAAGATCCAGAGTTCAGAGGCTACACCTTC. Protein: CASSQDPEFRGYTF.

The V gene is TRBV10-3, the J gene TRBJ2-7; possibly TRBD1 for D (6 bases). The CDR3 has 17 amino acids. V was cut by 1 base and J by 0 bases, with 16 bases left in between. The germline V gene has CDR1 ENHRY and CDR2 SYGVKD. The CDR3 region has the DNA TGTGCCATCAGTGAGTTACGTCCCGGGACAACCTCCTACGAGCAGTACTTC. Translating gives CAISELRPGTTSYEQYF.

The chain employs TRBV4-1 and TRBJ1-2; 9 positions match TRBD1. Per the germline V gene, CDR1 is MGHRA and CDR2 is YSYEKL. V lost 1 base and J lost 8; bases outside the gene matches: 5. This CDR3 region has 14 residues. The CDR3 nucleotides are TGCGCCAGCAGCCAAGCTGGGACAGGGCTCGGCTACACCTTC. Translating it yields CASSQAGTGLGYTF.

This sequence joins TRBV7-2 and TRBJ2-1; 7 bases agree with TRBD1. The ends lost 2 bases at V and 2 bases at J; junction bases unmatched: 6. Germline V gene data show CDR1 as SGHTA and CDR2 as FQGNSA. The CDR3 covers 16 residues. CDR3 bases: TGTGCCAGCAGCTTAAAGGGACAGTGGACCTACAATGAGCAGTTCTTC. This gives the protein CASSLKGQWTYNEQFF.

The genes are TRBV6-5 and TRBJ2-1, with a weak D call TRBD1 (7 bases). V shed 7 bases and J shed 5 bases, with 15 bases lying between them. Germline assignment: CDR1 MNHEY and CDR2 SVGAGI. The CDR3 has 14 residues. This CDR3 reads CASKQGLANNEQFF. CDR3 sequence (DNA): TGTGCCAGCAAACAGGGGCTAGCGAACAATGAGCAGTTCTTC.

This chain links TRBV6-5 with TRBJ2-2, with D perhaps matching TRBD1 (5 bases). Germline CDR1 MNHEY, CDR2 SVGAGI. The CDR3 length is 13 residues. With 6 bases removed from V and 6 bases from J, the gap between germline ends came to 11 bases. Here the CDR3 reads CASRHQGSGELFF. The CDR3 DNA reads as TGTGCCAGCAGGCACCAGGGATCCGGGGAGCTGTTTTTT.

J is TRBJ2-3 and V is TRBV28; no clear D gene. Germline CDR1 is MDHEN and CDR2 is SYDVKM. This CDR3 comprises 14 residues. V lost 7 bases and J 1 base, leaving 12 bases between the germline ends. The CDR3: CASTHNDGTDTQYF. The CDR3 nucleotides are TGTGCCAGCACGCATAACGACGGCACAGATACGCAGTATTTT.

This chain uses TRBV2 with TRBJ1-6; D is perhaps TRBD1 (5 bases). The CDR3 covers 15 residues. Germline CDR1 SNHLY, CDR2 FYNNEI. Trimming took off 3 bases at V and 6 bases at J, with 12 bases between the two ends. The CDR3 sequence: CASSDISGGNSPLHF. CDR3 coding DNA: TGTGCCAGCAGTGATATCTCCGGGGGTAATTCACCCCTCCACTTT.

The V call is TRBV12-5, the J call TRBJ1-1; D unresolved. V was cut by 4 bases and J by 4 bases, with 13 bases left in between. Germline assignment: CDR1 LGHNT and CDR2 FRNRAP. This CDR3 has 14 amino acids. The DNA of the CDR3 is TGTGCTAGTGGTTCGGATGCGTCCTTCACTGAAGCTTTCTTT. Protein product: CASGSDASFTEAFF.